The clone carrying this TCR beta chain was seen repeatedly, ten times or more. The record originates from a study of T-cell reconstitution after alpha-beta-depleted transplantation in children. This sample's TCRbeta library carried unique molecular identifier barcodes. TCRdb independently ran MiXCR on the PCR reads; one entry per CDR3 protein. The sample shows almost 500,000 distinct CDR3 sequences, roughly an eighth of them seen only once. With 0 bases removed from V and 4 bases from J, the gap between germline ends came to 10 bases. CDR3 size: 14 residues. CDR1 and CDR2 from the germline V gene are LGHNA and YSLEER.

This chain connects TRBV4-3 to TRBJ2-7; TRBD1 might be the D (5 bases). The source is a human donor who donated a stem cell graft to a child with combined immunodeficiency. Here the sequenced sample was PBMCs from the stem cell graft donor, taken from the stem cell graft. CDR3 in amino acids: CASSQDLGAYEQYF. The CDR3 DNA is TGCGCCAGCAGCCAAGATCTTGGGGCATACGAGCAGTACTTC.